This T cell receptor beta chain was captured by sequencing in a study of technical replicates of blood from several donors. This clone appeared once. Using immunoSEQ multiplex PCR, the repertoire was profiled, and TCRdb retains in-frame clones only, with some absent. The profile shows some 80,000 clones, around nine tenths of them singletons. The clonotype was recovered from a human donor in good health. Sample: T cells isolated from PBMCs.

CDR3 loop: CASSSSTGNEQFF. DNA for the CDR3: TGCGCCAGCAGTTCCTCTACCGGCAATGAGCAGTTCTTC. The V and J genes are TRBV5-1 and TRBJ2-1; D gene unclear. V was pared by 5 bases and J by 6 bases, with 12 bases between. Germline values: CDR1 SGHRS, CDR2 YFSETQ. The CDR3 covers 13 residues.